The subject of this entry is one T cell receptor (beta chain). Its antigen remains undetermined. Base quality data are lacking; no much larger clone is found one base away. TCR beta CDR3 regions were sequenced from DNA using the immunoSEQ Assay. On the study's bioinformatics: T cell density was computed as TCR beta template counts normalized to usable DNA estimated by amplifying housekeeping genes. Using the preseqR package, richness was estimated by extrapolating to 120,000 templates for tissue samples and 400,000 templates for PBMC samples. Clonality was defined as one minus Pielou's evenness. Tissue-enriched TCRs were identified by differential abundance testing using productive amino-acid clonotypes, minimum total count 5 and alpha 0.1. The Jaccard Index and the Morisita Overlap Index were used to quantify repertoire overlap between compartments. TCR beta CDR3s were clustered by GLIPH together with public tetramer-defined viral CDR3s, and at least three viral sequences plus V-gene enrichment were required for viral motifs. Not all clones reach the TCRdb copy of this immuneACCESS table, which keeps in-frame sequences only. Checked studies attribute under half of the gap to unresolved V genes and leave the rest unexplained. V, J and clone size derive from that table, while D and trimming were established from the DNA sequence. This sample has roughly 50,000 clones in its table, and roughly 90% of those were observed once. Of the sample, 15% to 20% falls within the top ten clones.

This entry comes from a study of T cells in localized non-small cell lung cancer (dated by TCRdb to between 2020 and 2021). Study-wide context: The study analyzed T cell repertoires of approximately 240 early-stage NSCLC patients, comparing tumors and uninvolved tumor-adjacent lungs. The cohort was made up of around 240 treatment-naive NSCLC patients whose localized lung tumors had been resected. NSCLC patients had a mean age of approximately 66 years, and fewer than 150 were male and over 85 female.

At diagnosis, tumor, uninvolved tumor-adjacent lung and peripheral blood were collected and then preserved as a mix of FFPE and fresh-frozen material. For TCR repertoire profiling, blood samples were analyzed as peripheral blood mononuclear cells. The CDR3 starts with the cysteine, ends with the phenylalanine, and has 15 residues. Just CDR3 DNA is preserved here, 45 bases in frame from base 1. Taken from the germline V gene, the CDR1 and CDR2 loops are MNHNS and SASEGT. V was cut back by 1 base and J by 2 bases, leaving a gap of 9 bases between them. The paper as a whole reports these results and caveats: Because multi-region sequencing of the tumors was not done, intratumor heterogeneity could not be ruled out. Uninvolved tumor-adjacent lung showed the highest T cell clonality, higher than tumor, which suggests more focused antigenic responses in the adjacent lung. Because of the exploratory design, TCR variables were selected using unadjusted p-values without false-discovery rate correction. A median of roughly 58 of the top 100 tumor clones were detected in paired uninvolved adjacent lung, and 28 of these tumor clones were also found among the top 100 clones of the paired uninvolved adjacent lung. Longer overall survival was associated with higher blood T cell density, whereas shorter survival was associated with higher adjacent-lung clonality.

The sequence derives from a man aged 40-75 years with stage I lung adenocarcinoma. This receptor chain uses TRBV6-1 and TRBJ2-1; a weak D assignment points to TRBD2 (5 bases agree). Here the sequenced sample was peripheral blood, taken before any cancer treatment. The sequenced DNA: TGTGCCAGCAGTGAAGATGTGGGAGCCTACAATGAGCAGTTCTTC. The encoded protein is CASSEDVGAYNEQFF.